The present TCR beta chain was sequenced within a study of blood T cell repertoires in COVID-19. Study-level information: Material from acute and convalescent COVID-19 was sourced from the United States, Italy and Spain. Sources were T cells, B-cell-depleted T cells, or PBMCs; the material itself was cDNA or gDNA.

This clone was counted a few times. The authors' processing: Estimated nucleated cell counts came from reference gene primer amplification. Profiling relied on immunoSEQ multiplex PCR, and the TCRdb table lists in-frame clones only, not all of them. D and trimming come from the DNA, and the V and J calls and clone size come from that table. Here the sample spans approximately 130,000 clones, about nine tenths being singletons. The CDR3 runs 14 residues. Germline assignment: CDR1 SGHDT and CDR2 YYEEEE. The ends were cut back, 0 bases at V and 1 base at J, with 7 bases in the middle. The sample consisted of peripheral blood. The rearrangement uses TRBV5-6 and TRBJ1-1, with D possibly being TRBD1 (5 bases). The source is a man aged 45-65 years with active COVID-19. The CDR3 loop is CASSLEGENTEAFF. Here the CDR3 DNA reads TGTGCCAGCAGCTTGGAAGGGGAGAACACTGAAGCTTTCTTT. The whole variable domain, filled in from reference TRBV5-6 and TRBJ1-1, reads DAGVTQSPTHLIKTRGQQVTLRCSPKSGHDTVSWYQQALGQGPQFIFQYYEEEERQRGNFPDRFSGHQFPNYSSELNVNALLLGDSALYLCASSLEGENTEAFFGQGTRLTVV.